The rows below give T cell receptor beta chains drawn from one sample of a study of CDR3 diversity in severe acne. Using its own MiXCR run on the PCR reads, TCRdb lists one record per CDR3 protein. The table records 84,000 or so distinct CDR3 sequences, over 45% of them present only once. Material for sequencing was blood. The source of these receptors is a male donor in good health, serving as a control. The conserved cysteine and the conserved F or W are not part of the CDR3 here.

12 TRBV7-2 ASSAHSSGNTIY
13 TRBV6-1 ASRRLQEPNTEAF
12 TRBV19 ASSKTSGKETQY
12 TRBV10-3 AISERDRDYGYT
13 TRBV20-1 SASALAGGSNEQF
18 TRBV7-9 ASSLALGLLVGTENTEAF
9 TRBV10-1 ASSKRDPES
11 TRBV20-1 SAWMDTQETQY
12 TRBV2 ASTRLGGQETQY
14 TRBV5-1 ASSSNSGGAPDTQY